This record concerns one TCR beta chain sequence. This CDR3 spans 11 amino acids. Trimming cost V 7 bases and J 7 bases, with 13 bases left between them. Germline assignment: CDR1 SQVTM and CDR2 ANQGSEA. Profiling relied on immunoSEQ multiplex PCR, and the TCRdb table lists in-frame clones only, not all of them. The sample carries about 480,000 clones, approximately 87% recorded once. The record originates from a study of blood T cell repertoires in COVID-19. The V and J genes are TRBV29-1 and TRBJ1-2; tentative D call: TRBD1 (5 bases). The sample was PBMCs or T cells enriched from blood (not recorded which). The clonotype comes from a woman aged 40 to 49 who had recovered from COVID-19. The CDR3 nucleotides read TGCAGCGCGGAATTCGGGGGTGGCTACACCTTC. It yields the protein CSAEFGGGYTF.